Listed here are 29 T cell receptor beta chains from one sample, sequenced in a study of T cells after yellow fever vaccination. TCRdb reanalysed the 5' RACE reads using MiXCR and keeps one entry per CDR3 protein. The sample yields about 240,000 distinct CDR3 sequences, less than 9% seen once. The specimen was CD4+ T cells sorted from PBMCs, collected 15 days after the yellow fever booster vaccination. These receptors were taken from a man between 25 and 39 years old who received the YFV17D yellow fever vaccine.

This clonotype came up a few times. The chain carries TRBV20-1 and TRBJ2-7, with 12 positions matching TRBD2. CDR3 length equals 14 residues. Germline V gene lookup returns CDR1 DFQATT and CDR2 SNEGSKA (reference sequence). The junction had 5 bases not matched to a gene; V was cut back by 4 bases and J by 4 bases. CDR3 in DNA: TGCAGTGCTACCCGGACTAGCGGGAAATACGAGCAGTACTTC. It codes for CSATRTSGKYEQYF.

The genes are TRBV20-1 and TRBJ1-5, with TRBD1 as a possible D gene (6 bases). V was clipped by 6 bases and J by 0 bases, with 12 bases between them. The germline V gene encodes CDR1 DFQATT and CDR2 SNEGSKA (reference sequence). The CDR3 covers 14 residues. CDR3 DNA sequence: TGCAGTGCCTTACCCAGGGGTAGCAATCAGCCCCAGCATTTT. It codes for CSALPRGSNQPQHF.

This clonotype has ten or more counts. V is TRBV7-9 and J is TRBJ2-7; D may be TRBD2 (5 bases). Germline lookup yields CDR1 SEHNR and CDR2 FQNEAQ (reference sequence). V lost 2 bases, J lost 3 bases, and 14 bases lay in between. The CDR3 contains 15 residues. The CDR3 DNA follows: TGTGCCAGCAGCTTATTGGGAGCAGGATTCTACGAGCAGTACTTC. Translation: CASSLLGAGFYEQYF.

The table lists this clonotype with a few counts. The chain couples TRBV9 to TRBJ1-2, with TRBD1 identical over 10 bases. The CDR3 extends over 16 amino acids. J lost 5 bases, V lost 2 bases, and 9 bases had no gene match. The germline V gene encodes CDR1 SGDLS and CDR2 YYNGEE. The CDR3 loop reads CASSVGRDRGQYGYTF. CDR3 DNA: TGTGCCAGCAGCGTGGGCCGGGACAGGGGTCAGTATGGCTACACCTTC.

The V and J genes are TRBV7-9 and TRBJ2-5, with 12 positions matching TRBD2. The V and J ends lost 5 bases and 5 bases, in that order; junction bases with no gene match: 6. Germline V gene data show CDR1 as SEHNR and CDR2 as FQNEAQ (reference sequence). This CDR3 has 15 residues. The DNA of the CDR3 is TGTGCCAGCAGCAAAAGGACTAGCGGGACGGAGACCCAGTACTTC. The encoded protein is CASSKRTSGTETQYF.

This clonotype was found a few times. The CDR3 spells CASSPPLGQGRNNEQFF. The CDR3 DNA reads TGTGCCAGCTCACCACCGCTAGGACAGGGGCGTAACAATGAGCAGTTCTTC. The chain joins TRBV18 to TRBJ2-1; 9 positions match TRBD1. The CDR3 spans 17 residues. The J segment lost 5 bases and the V segment lost 0 bases, leaving 8 bases of the junction unmatched. Germline V CDR1 and CDR2: KGHSH, LQKENI.

V and J are TRBV7-8 and TRBJ2-7; TRBD1 matches at 7 bases. The CDR3 extends over 15 amino acids. The germline gives CDR1 SGHVS, CDR2 FQNEAQ. V lost 3 bases to trimming and J lost 4 bases; unmatched junction nucleotides: 9. The CDR3 nucleotides are TGTGCCAGCAGCTTCGCCACCGGGACAGTTTACGAGCAGTACTTC. Translated: CASSFATGTVYEQYF.

This clonotype was recorded a few times. The rearrangement links TRBV7-2 to TRBJ2-5; 8 positions match TRBD1. V trimming: 6 bases; J trimming: 4 bases; junction bases outside the gene matches: 7. Germline V gives CDR1 SGHTA, CDR2 FQGNSA. This CDR3 contains 14 residues. CDR3 sequence: CASSRTGSLETQYF. The CDR3 region has the DNA TGTGCCAGCAGTCGGACAGGGAGCTTAGAGACCCAGTACTTC.

The V call is TRBV3-1, the J call TRBJ2-5; D uncertain. The germline CDR1 and CDR2 sequences are LGHDT and YNNKEL (reference sequence). The CDR3 consists of 15 residues. Deletions cut 1 base from V and 1 base from J, with 10 bases between. Here the CDR3 reads CASSQGLGIQETQYF. In nucleotides, the CDR3 is TGTGCCAGCAGCCAAGGGTTGGGGATCCAAGAGACCCAGTACTTC.

This clonotype was seen only a few times. The gene calls are TRBV7-9 and TRBJ2-7, with D uncertain. Germline V lookup: CDR1 SEHNR, CDR2 FQNEAQ (reference sequence). The CDR3 sequence is 15 residues long. The V end lost 5 bases, the J end lost 0 bases, and 14 bases lay between the germline ends. The CDR3 sequence is CASSDELGTSYEQYF. CDR3 coding DNA: TGTGCCAGCAGCGACGAACTCGGCACCTCCTACGAGCAGTACTTC. Combining the CDR3 with reference TRBV7-9 and TRBJ2-7 gives the whole variable domain DTGVSQNPRHKITKRGQNVTFRCDPISEHNRLYWYRQTLGQGPEFLTYFQNEAQLEKSRLLSDRFSAERPKGSFSTLEIQRTEQGDSAMYLCASSDELGTSYEQYFGPGTRLTVT.

This CDR3 reads CAISSTSGSRHEQYF. Here the CDR3 DNA reads TGTGCCATCAGTTCCACTAGCGGGAGTAGGCACGAGCAGTACTTC. V is TRBV10-3 and J is TRBJ2-7; 11 bases fit TRBD2. The CDR3 runs 15 residues. Unmatched junction bases numbered 8, after V lost 5 bases and J lost 5 bases. In germline, CDR1 is ENHRY, CDR2 SYGVKD.

V and J are TRBV24-1 and TRBJ2-7; D not resolved. The germline gives CDR1 KGHDR, CDR2 SFDVKD. V lost 4 bases, J lost 6 bases, and 6 bases lay in between. There are 11 residues in the CDR3. The DNA of the CDR3 is TGTGCCACCAGTGAGAGGAGCGAGCAGTACTTC. Its translation: CATSERSEQYF.

The chain couples TRBV5-6 to TRBJ2-7; D unclear. The CDR3 has 12 amino acids. The germline gives CDR1 SGHDT, CDR2 YYEEEE. V lost 1 base and J 6 bases, leaving 8 bases between the germline ends. This CDR3 reads CASSLPSGEQYF. Here the CDR3 DNA reads TGTGCCAGCAGCTTGCCCTCGGGCGAGCAGTACTTC.

The genes are TRBV20-1 and TRBJ2-3; possible D gene TRBD2, 5 bases. This CDR3 has 13 residues. With 6 bases removed from V and 4 bases from J, the gap between germline ends came to 14 bases. Germline loops: CDR1 DFQATT, CDR2 SNEGSKA (reference sequence). The CDR3 here is CSARESGADTQYF. The CDR3 DNA follows: TGCAGTGCCCGAGAGTCCGGGGCAGATACGCAGTATTTT.

The chain is built from TRBV6-5 and TRBJ2-5; 10 bases fit TRBD2. This CDR3 has 14 amino acids. The trim removed 2 bases at V and 4 bases at J, leaving 1 base unmatched. From germline, CDR1 is MNHEY and CDR2 SVGAGI. The CDR3 loop reads CASSYRLAGETQYF. The CDR3 coding sequence is TGTGCCAGCAGTTACAGACTAGCGGGAGAGACCCAGTACTTC.

J is TRBJ2-7 and V is TRBV7-2; 9 bases are shared with TRBD1. Germline V gives CDR1 SGHTA, CDR2 FQGNSA. The CDR3 sequence is 13 residues long. After removal of 6 bases from V and 4 bases from J, the junction contained 4 bases not matched to a gene. This CDR3 is CASRRDRAYEQYF. As DNA, the CDR3 is TGTGCCAGCAGAAGGGACAGGGCATACGAGCAGTACTTC.

This clonotype was picked up many times. The chain links TRBV20-1 to TRBJ2-1; 7 bases fit TRBD2. Losses at the gene ends were 1 base for V and 3 bases for J; bases not matched to a gene: 9. The CDR3 totals 16 residues. Germline assignment: CDR1 DFQATT and CDR2 SNEGSKA (reference sequence). The CDR3 DNA reads TGCAGTGCTAGAGGGGGAGGGAGCGGGATCTACAATGAGCAGTTCTTC. Translated: CSARGGGSGIYNEQFF.

This clonotype has ten or more counts. The V gene is TRBV7-9, the J gene TRBJ2-1; D is undetermined. The V end lost 7 bases, the J end lost 6 bases, and 7 bases lay between the germline ends. The CDR3 covers 11 residues. Looked up from germline, CDR1 is SEHNR and CDR2 is FQNEAQ (reference sequence). CDR3 region: CASTLGNEQFF. CDR3 DNA: TGTGCCAGCACCCTCGGCAATGAGCAGTTCTTC. Full variable domain (rest looked up from reference TRBV7-9 and TRBJ2-1): DTGVSQNPRHKITKRGQNVTFRCDPISEHNRLYWYRQTLGQGPEFLTYFQNEAQLEKSRLLSDRFSAERPKGSFSTLEIQRTEQGDSAMYLCASTLGNEQFFGPGTRLTVL.

This clonotype appeared a few times. The chain is built from TRBV7-8 and TRBJ2-5; D unresolved. The CDR3 length is 17 residues. The germline gives CDR1 SGHVS, CDR2 FQNEAQ. Trimming took off 1 base at V and 2 bases at J, with 17 bases between the two ends. This CDR3 reads CASSLVPPGRRQETQYF. The CDR3 DNA reads TGTGCCAGCAGCTTAGTCCCCCCTGGGCGGAGACAAGAGACCCAGTACTTC. The whole variable domain, remainder taken from reference TRBV7-8 and TRBJ2-5, is GAGVSQSPRYKVAKRGQDVALRCDPISGHVSLFWYQQALGQGPEFLTYFQNEAQLDKSGLPSDRFFAERPEGSVSTLKIQRTQQEDSAVYLCASSLVPPGRRQETQYFGPGTRLLVL.

The V call is TRBV30, the J call TRBJ2-5, with D perhaps assigned TRBD1 or TRBD2 (6 bases each). This CDR3 contains 10 residues. Per germline, CDR1 GTSNPN and CDR2 SVGIG (reference sequence). Trimming shortened V by 7 bases and J by 11 bases, and 14 bases separated the two germline ends. The CDR3 DNA reads TGTGCCTACGGGGGCGGGCGGCAGTACTTC. It codes for CAYGGGRQYF.

This clonotype was observed a few times. This chain joins TRBV24-1 and TRBJ2-1; the D is unclear. The CDR3 contains 11 residues. CDR1 and CDR2 from the germline V gene are KGHDR and SFDVKD. Trimming removed 5 bases at V and 8 bases at J, with 6 bases between. CDR3: CATSALDEQFF. The CDR3 nucleotides read TGTGCCACCAGTGCCTTAGATGAGCAGTTCTTC.

The chain couples TRBV19 to TRBJ2-1; either TRBD1 or TRBD2 may supply D (6 bases each). CDR3 size: 13 residues. The germline V and J ends were trimmed by 10 bases and 10 bases, with 20 bases remaining between them. CDR1 LNHDA and CDR2 SQIVND come from the germline V gene (reference sequence). The CDR3 sequence: CAIYKMGGLEQFF. The CDR3 DNA is TGTGCCATATACAAAATGGGGGGCCTCGAGCAGTTCTTC.

There are a few counts of this clonotype. The gene calls are TRBV20-1 and TRBJ2-7; no firm D call. V lost 3 bases and J lost 3, with 18 bases in between. CDR1 is DFQATT and CDR2 is SNEGSKA in the germline V gene (reference sequence). This CDR3 contains 15 residues. CDR3 amino acids: CSASFSPSVNYEQYF. The CDR3 region has the DNA TGCAGTGCTAGTTTCTCGCCCTCGGTGAACTACGAGCAGTACTTC.

This rearrangement joins TRBV6-5 to TRBJ1-2, with D tentatively TRBD1 (5 bases). The CDR3 spans 12 residues. V was pared by 3 bases and J by 6 bases, with 8 bases between. Germline CDR1 MNHEY, CDR2 SVGAGI. The CDR3 is CASSYGGNGYTF. The CDR3 bases are TGTGCCAGCAGTTATGGGGGTAATGGCTACACCTTC.

This clonotype turned up a few times. CDR3 sequence (DNA): TGTGCCAGCAGCTTTCTCCTAGCGGGAGTTACAAAAAGCGACGAGCAGTACTTC. Amino acid sequence: CASSFLLAGVTKSDEQYF. The genes are TRBV5-6 and TRBJ2-7, with 10 bases aligning to TRBD2. The ends lost 2 bases at V and 5 bases at J; junction bases unmatched: 16. The germline CDR1 and CDR2 sequences are SGHDT and YYEEEE. CDR3 length: 18 residues.

This clonotype was counted ten times or more. V usage is TRBV5-6 and J usage is TRBJ2-2; 8 bases agree with TRBD2. Trimming cost V 4 bases and J 7 bases; bases outside gene matches: 9. CDR1 and CDR2 (germline): SGHDT, YYEEEE. There are 15 residues in the CDR3. The CDR3 sequence: CASSPVGSGNGELFF. In DNA form, the CDR3 reads TGTGCCAGCAGCCCCGTCGGTAGCGGGAACGGGGAGCTGTTTTTT.

This clonotype showed up many times. V and J are TRBV11-1 and TRBJ2-1; D is possibly TRBD2 (6 bases). The CDR3 is 18 amino acids. Per germline, CDR1 SGHAT and CDR2 FQDESV (reference sequence). V lost 8 bases and J 6 bases, leaving 29 bases between the germline ends. This chain's CDR3 is CASRRGTILARLGNEQFF. The CDR3 DNA is TGTGCCAGCCGGAGAGGGACGATACTAGCCCGCCTTGGCAATGAGCAGTTCTTC.

The table lists this clonotype with a few counts. The V and J genes are TRBV20-1 and TRBJ1-1; D gene uncertain. This CDR3 spans 13 amino acids. Germline loops: CDR1 DFQATT, CDR2 SNEGSKA (reference sequence). With 5 bases removed from V and 0 bases from J, the gap between germline ends came to 10 bases. CDR3 amino acids: CSAPGPLNTEAFF. In DNA, the CDR3 is TGCAGTGCTCCTGGACCGCTGAACACTGAAGCTTTCTTT.

This clonotype was detected ten times or more. The V call is TRBV12-3 or TRBV12-4, the J call TRBJ1-1; TRBD1 might be the D (5 bases). The CDR3 has 12 amino acids. Deletions cut 2 bases from V and 5 bases from J, with 6 bases between. CDR3 DNA: TGTGCCAGCAGTTTACCAGGGACTGAAGCTTTCTTT. It yields the protein CASSLPGTEAFF.